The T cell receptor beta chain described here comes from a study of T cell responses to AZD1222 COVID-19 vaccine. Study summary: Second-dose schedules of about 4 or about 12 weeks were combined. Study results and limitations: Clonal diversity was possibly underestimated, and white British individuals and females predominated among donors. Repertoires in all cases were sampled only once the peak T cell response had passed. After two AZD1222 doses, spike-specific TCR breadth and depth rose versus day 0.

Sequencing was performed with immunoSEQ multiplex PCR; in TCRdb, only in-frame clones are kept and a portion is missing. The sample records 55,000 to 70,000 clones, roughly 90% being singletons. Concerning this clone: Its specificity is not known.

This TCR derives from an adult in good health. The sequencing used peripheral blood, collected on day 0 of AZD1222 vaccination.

CDR3 amino acids: CATRLAGPYEQYF. CDR3 bases: TGTGCCACCAGACTAGCGGGGCCCTACGAGCAGTACTTC. The chain couples TRBV27 to TRBJ2-7, with TRBD2 matching 11 bases. CDR1 MNHEY and CDR2 SMNVEV come from the germline V gene (reference sequence). J lost 2 bases, V lost 10 bases, and 4 bases had no gene match. CDR3 length: 13 amino acids.